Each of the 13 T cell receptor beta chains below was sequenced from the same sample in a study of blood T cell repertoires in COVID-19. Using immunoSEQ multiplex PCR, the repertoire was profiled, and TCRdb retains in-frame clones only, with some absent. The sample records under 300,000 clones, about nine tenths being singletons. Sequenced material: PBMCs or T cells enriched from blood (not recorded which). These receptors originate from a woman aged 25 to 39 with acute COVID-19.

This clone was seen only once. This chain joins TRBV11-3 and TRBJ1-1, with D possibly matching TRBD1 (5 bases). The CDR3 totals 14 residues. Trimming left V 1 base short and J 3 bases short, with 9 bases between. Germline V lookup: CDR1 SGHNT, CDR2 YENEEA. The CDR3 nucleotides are TGTGCCAGCAGCTTAGGTCAAGGGGACACTGAAGCTTTCTTT. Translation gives CASSLGQGDTEAFF.

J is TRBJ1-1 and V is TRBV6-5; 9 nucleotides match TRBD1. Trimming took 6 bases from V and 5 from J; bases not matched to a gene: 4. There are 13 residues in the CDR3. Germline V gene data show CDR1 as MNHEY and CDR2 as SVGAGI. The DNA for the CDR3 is TGTGCCAGCAGGGGGACAGGGTTAACTGAAGCTTTCTTT. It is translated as CASRGTGLTEAFF.

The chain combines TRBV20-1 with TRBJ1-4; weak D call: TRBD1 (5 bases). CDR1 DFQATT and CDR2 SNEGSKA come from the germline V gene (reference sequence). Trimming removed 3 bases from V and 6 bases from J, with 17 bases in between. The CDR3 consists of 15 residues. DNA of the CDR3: TGCAGTGCTAGTCATCCCCAGGACATCGATGAAAAACTGTTTTTT. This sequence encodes CSASHPQDIDEKLFF.

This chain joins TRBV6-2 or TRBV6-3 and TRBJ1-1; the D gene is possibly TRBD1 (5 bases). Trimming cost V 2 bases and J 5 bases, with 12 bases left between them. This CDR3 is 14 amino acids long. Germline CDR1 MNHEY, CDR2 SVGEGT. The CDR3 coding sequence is TGTGCCAGCAGTTACACCGGGGAGGGGACTGAAGCTTTCTTT. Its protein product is CASSYTGEGTEAFF.

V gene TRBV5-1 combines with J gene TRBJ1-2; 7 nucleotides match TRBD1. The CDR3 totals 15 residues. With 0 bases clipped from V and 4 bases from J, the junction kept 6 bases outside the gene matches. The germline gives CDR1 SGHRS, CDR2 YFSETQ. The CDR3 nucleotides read TGCGCCAGCAGCTTGGATCAGGGGGGCAGCTATGGCTACACCTTC. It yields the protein CASSLDQGGSYGYTF.

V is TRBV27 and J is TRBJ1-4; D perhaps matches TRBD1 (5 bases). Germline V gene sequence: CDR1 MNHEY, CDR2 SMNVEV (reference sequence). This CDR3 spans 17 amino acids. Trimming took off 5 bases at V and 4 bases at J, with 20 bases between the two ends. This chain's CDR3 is CASSLTLGDSLNEKLFF. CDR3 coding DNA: TGTGCCAGCAGTCTCACTCTAGGTGACAGCCTTAATGAAAAACTGTTTTTT.

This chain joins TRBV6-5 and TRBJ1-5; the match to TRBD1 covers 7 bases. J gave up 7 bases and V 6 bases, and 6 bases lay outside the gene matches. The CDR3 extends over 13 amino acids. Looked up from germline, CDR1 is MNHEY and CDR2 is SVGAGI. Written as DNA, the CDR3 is TGTGCCAGCAGACAGGGGCTAGCACAGCCCCAGCATTTT. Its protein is CASRQGLAQPQHF.

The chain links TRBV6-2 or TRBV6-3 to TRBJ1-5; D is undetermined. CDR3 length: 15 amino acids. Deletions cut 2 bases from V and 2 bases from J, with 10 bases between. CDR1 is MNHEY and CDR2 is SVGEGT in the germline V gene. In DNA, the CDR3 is TGTGCCAGCAGTTACAATCGCGTGGGCAATCAGCCCCAGCATTTT. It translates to CASSYNRVGNQPQHF.

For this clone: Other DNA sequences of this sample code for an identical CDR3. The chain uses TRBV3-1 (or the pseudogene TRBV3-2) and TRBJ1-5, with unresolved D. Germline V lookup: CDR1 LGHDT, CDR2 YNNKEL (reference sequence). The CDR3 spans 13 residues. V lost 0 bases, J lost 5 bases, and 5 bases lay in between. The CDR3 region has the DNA TGTGCCAGCAGCCAAGACATCCATCAGCCCCAGCATTTT. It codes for CASSQDIHQPQHF.

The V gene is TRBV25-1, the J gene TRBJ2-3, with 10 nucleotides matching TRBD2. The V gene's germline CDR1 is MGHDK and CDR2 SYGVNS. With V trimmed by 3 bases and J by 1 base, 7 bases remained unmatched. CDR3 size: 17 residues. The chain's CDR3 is CASSDRGLAARTDTQYF. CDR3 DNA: TGTGCCAGCAGTGATCGTGGACTAGCGGCACGCACAGATACGCAGTATTTT.

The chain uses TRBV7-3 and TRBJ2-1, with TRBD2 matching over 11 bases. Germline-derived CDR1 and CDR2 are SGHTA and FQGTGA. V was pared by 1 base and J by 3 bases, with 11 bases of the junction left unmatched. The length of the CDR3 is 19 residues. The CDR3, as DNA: TGTGCCAGCAGCTTAAGAGTACTAGCGGGAGCTCGTAGCTACAATGAGCAGTTCTTC. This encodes CASSLRVLAGARSYNEQFF. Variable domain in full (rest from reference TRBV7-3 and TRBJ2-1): GAGVSQTPSNKVTEKGKYVELRCDPISGHTALYWYRQSLGQGPEFLIYFQGTGAADDSGLPNDRFFAVRPEGSVSTLKIQRTERGDSAVYLCASSLRVLAGARSYNEQFFGPGTRLTVL.

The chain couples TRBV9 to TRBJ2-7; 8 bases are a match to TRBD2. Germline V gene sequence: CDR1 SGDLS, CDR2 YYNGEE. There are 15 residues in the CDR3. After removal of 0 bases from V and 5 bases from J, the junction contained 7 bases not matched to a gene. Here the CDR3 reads CASSVGVAGFHEQYF. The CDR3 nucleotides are TGTGCCAGCAGCGTAGGGGTAGCGGGATTTCACGAGCAGTACTTC.

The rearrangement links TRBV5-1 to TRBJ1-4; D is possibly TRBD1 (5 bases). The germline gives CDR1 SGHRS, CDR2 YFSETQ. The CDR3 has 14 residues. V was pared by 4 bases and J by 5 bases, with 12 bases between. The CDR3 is CASSTGTSNEKLFF. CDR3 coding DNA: TGCGCCAGCAGCACCGGGACTTCCAATGAAAAACTGTTTTTT.